This TCR beta chain was sequenced for a study of T cell responses to AZD1222 COVID-19 vaccine. Using immunoSEQ multiplex PCR, the repertoire was profiled, and TCRdb retains in-frame clones only, with some absent. The sample contains approximately 79,000 clones, around nine tenths of which appear only once. CDR3 length equals 20 residues. Germline V gene sequence: CDR1 LGHNA, CDR2 YNFKEQ. V lost 1 base to trimming and J lost 1 base; unmatched junction nucleotides: 12. The chain employs TRBV4-2 and TRBJ2-2, with 10 bases matching TRBD2. The TCR comes from an adult in good health. Sequences were derived from peripheral blood, sampled on day 0 of AZD1222 vaccination. The CDR3 is CASSQVDVVLAGLNTGELFF. For the CDR3, the DNA is TGTGCCAGCAGCCAAGTCGATGTGGTACTAGCGGGACTGAACACCGGGGAGCTGTTTTTT.